The 5 T cell receptor beta chains reported below all come from one sample, sequenced in a study of blood T cell repertoires in COVID-19. TCRdb keeps only in-frame clones here, not all; method: immunoSEQ multiplex PCR. The table records 200,000 to 250,000 clones, around 87% of them present only once. What was sequenced was PBMCs or T cells enriched from blood (not recorded which). The receptors derive from a woman aged 50 to 60 who had recovered from COVID-19.

This chain uses TRBV3-1 (or the pseudogene TRBV3-2) with TRBJ2-7; 9 bases agree with TRBD2. This CDR3 contains 15 residues. V gave up 3 bases and J gave up 4 bases; unmatched junction bases: 7. Germline V gene data show CDR1 as LGHDT and CDR2 as YNNKEL (reference sequence). CDR3 in DNA: TGTGCCAGCAGCCACGGGGTAGCGGGAGTGTACGAGCAGTACTTC. Translated, it gives CASSHGVAGVYEQYF.

The V call is TRBV29-1, the J call TRBJ1-5, with 9 nucleotides matching TRBD1. This CDR3 spans 13 amino acids. Germline CDR1 and CDR2: SQVTM and ANQGSEA. J was trimmed by 7 bases and V by 6 bases; bases with no gene match: 7. The CDR3 sequence is CSVGQGIGQPQHF. The CDR3 DNA reads as TGCAGCGTCGGACAGGGGATAGGCCAGCCCCAGCATTTT.

V gene TRBV3-1 (or the pseudogene TRBV3-2) combines with J gene TRBJ2-1; a possible D gene is TRBD2 (6 bases). Germline V gene data show CDR1 as LGHDT and CDR2 as YNNKEL (reference sequence). V lost 5 bases, J lost 12 bases, and 23 bases lay in between. CDR3 length: 15 amino acids. The CDR3 DNA is TGTGCCAGCAGCGCGCCGGGCGGGACCACCCTGGTGCAGTTCTTC. The encoded protein is CASSAPGGTTLVQFF.

The V call is TRBV25-1, the J call TRBJ2-1, with no clear D. The CDR3 is 17 amino acids. Trimming pared 4 bases from V and 0 bases from J, leaving 16 bases between. In germline, CDR1 is MGHDK, CDR2 SYGVNS. CDR3 sequence: CASSGPEILSSYNEQFF. CDR3 coding DNA: TGTGCCAGCAGTGGTCCAGAAATTTTAAGCTCCTACAATGAGCAGTTCTTC.

This chain connects TRBV28 to TRBJ2-2; D not certain. Germline lookup yields CDR1 MDHEN and CDR2 SYDVKM. This CDR3 has 16 residues. The V gene lost 5 bases and the J gene lost 2 bases, with 15 bases spanning the gap. CDR3 DNA: TGTGCCAGCAGTGTACGCAGACACCGAAACACCGGGGAGCTGTTTTTT. As protein: CASSVRRHRNTGELFF.